These T cell receptor beta chains were read from a single sample in a study of shared clonotypes between healthy human individuals. TCRdb's table, derived via immunoSEQ multiplex PCR, lists solely in-frame clones and lacks some. The sample has a few million clones; more than 85% are singletons. Sequencing was carried out using naive CD4+ T cells from PBMCs. The receptors come from a man younger than 35 in good health. Some clones in this sample may be carry-over from other donors' samples. Both conserved end residues are part of each CDR3.

v_gene	j_gene	CDR3aa
TRBV18	TRBJ1-4	CASSPLARNEKLFF
TRBV11-2	TRBJ2-2	CASSLDPSRVNFTGELFF
TRBV6-1	TRBJ1-2	CASSELRQGRGNYGYTF
TRBV7-9	TRBJ2-7	CASSLVVASGAYEQYF
TRBV30	TRBJ2-7	CAWSALPGPLYEQYF
TRBV5-5	TRBJ1-2	CASSSRGGVYTF
TRBV5-6	TRBJ2-6	CASSLDPSGANVLTF
TRBV18	TRBJ2-6	CASSPQGSGANVLTF
TRBV15	TRBJ2-2	CATSRGDLELFF
TRBV5-6	TRBJ2-5	CASSLGRGRVETQYF
TRBV5-1	TRBJ2-5	CASSSTTQETQYF
TRBV18	TRBJ1-1	CASSPEGFRGQDTEAFF
TRBV2	TRBJ1-1	CASSEPRLRNTEAFF
TRBV6-6	TRBJ1-3	CASTNSDSGNTIYF
TRBV2	TRBJ1-5	CASTTGQSNQPQHF
TRBV11-3	TRBJ1-5	CASSFRDRDFTPQHF
TRBV6-5	TRBJ1-1	CASSRVGGNTEAFF
TRBV18	TRBJ2-3	CASSPGGSTDTQYF
TRBV5-4	TRBJ2-2	CASRLQGNTGELFF
TRBV29-1	TRBJ2-3	CSGSGAGGSTNTQYF
TRBV27	TRBJ2-5	CASSNRRGETQYF
TRBV7-2	TRBJ2-7	CASSLDPGGSYEQYF
TRBV7-2	TRBJ2-5	CASSFRLAGGLRETQYF
TRBV4-1	TRBJ1-3	CASSQDRNTIYF
TRBV19	TRBJ1-1	CASSIGRQGFEAFF
TRBV5-6	TRBJ1-3	CASSLGPSRRTFGNTIYF
TRBV7-2	TRBJ1-2	CASSLQGSFGYTF
TRBV28	TRBJ2-5	CASGRGQETQYF
TRBV29-1	TRBJ2-2	CSAKPGQGLNTGELFF
TRBV28	TRBJ1-2	CASSSPGRVDYGYTF
TRBV28	TRBJ1-2	CASRQGAHGYTF
TRBV19	TRBJ1-3	CASSVGQGTGNTIYF
TRBV19	TRBJ2-1	CASTKQGIRYNEQFF
TRBV9	TRBJ1-5	CGWGQPQHF
TRBV28	TRBJ1-1	CASRPAAGWGTEAFF
TRBV28	TRBJ2-5	CASSRADRAQETQYF
TRBV5-1	TRBJ2-3	CASSLDSGTGLGYF
TRBV9	TRBJ2-1	CASSVGLAVSYNEQFF
TRBV28	TRBJ2-1	CASNPWGHDNEQFF
TRBV5-1	TRBJ2-1	CASSLARGGSYNEQFF
TRBV19	TRBJ1-5	CASSIGTGLQPQHF
TRBV4-3	TRBJ2-4	CASSQETGGTKNIQYF
TRBV4-1	TRBJ2-6	CASSQKGQGAVGANVLTF
TRBV2	TRBJ1-1	CASTPERDREAFF
TRBV5-1	TRBJ1-1	CASTSRGNTEAFF
TRBV4-1	TRBJ2-5	CASSQDRETQYF
TRBV18	TRBJ1-1	CASSPPGLPNTEAFF
TRBV28	TRBJ2-7	CASTENGRLAEQYF
TRBV5-1	TRBJ1-1	CASSLATEAFF
TRBV2	TRBJ2-3	CASGTSGRARVDTQYF
TRBV6-5	TRBJ2-1	CASGPPSYNEQFF
TRBV28	TRBJ1-1	CATRGGGLSGEAFF
TRBV5-1	TRBJ1-3	CASSLGALSGNTIYF
TRBV4-1	TRBJ1-5	CASSQEYSGQPQHF
TRBV6-5	TRBJ1-1	CASSYDSKRTEAFF
TRBV9	TRBJ2-1	CASSVASLGRGEQFF
TRBV28	TRBJ1-1	CASRGNGNTEAFF
TRBV6-1	TRBJ1-1	CASSELNTEAFF
TRBV5-6	TRBJ2-7	CASSYLGRSATEQYF
TRBV28	TRBJ2-7	CASSLYAGAGEQYF